This note documents a single T cell receptor (beta chain) sequence. Its antigen is still unknown. This record belongs to a study of T cell responses to AZD1222 COVID-19 vaccine. Samples with a second dose at about 4 or about 12 weeks were pooled together. Profiled with immunoSEQ multiplex PCR; TCRdb holds only in-frame clones, not every one. The repertoire holds about 93,000 clones, with approximately 92% as singletons. The CDR3 runs 12 residues. Germline V lookup: CDR1 LNHDA, CDR2 SQIVND (reference sequence). Trimming left V 3 bases short and J 5 bases short, with 7 bases between. Study-wide points: The CD4 TCRs associated with vaccination extended across spike and predominated at 160-218 and 743-854. Donors were chiefly white British, with a greater number of females, and clonal diversity was perhaps underestimated. Spike-specific TCR depth and breadth grew after two AZD1222 doses.

The V gene is TRBV19, the J gene TRBJ2-5; D may correspond to TRBD1 or TRBD2 (5 bases each). The sample in question was peripheral blood, obtained 28 days after the second AZD1222 dose. The receptor comes from an adult who received the AZD1222 COVID-19 vaccine. CDR3 protein: CASSMWGETQYF. The CDR3 bases are TGTGCCAGTAGTATGTGGGGGGAGACCCAGTACTTC.